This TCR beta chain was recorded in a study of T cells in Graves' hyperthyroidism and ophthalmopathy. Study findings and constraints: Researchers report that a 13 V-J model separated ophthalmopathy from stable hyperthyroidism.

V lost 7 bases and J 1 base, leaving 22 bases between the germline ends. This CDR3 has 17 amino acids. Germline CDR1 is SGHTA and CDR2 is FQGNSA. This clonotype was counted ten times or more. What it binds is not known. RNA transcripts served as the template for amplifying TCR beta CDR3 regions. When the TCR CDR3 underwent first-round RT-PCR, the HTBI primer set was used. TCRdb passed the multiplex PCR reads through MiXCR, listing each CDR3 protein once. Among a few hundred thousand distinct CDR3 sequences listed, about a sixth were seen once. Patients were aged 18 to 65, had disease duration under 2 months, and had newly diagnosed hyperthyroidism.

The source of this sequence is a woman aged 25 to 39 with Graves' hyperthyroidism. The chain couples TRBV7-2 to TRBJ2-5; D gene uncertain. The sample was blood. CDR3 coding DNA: TGTGCCAGCAACAATTCAACCTTGGGCAGCTTCCAAGAGACCCAGTACTTC. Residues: CASNNSTLGSFQETQYF.